This entry describes one TCR beta chain. This sample is part of a study of blood T cell repertoires in COVID-19. Profiling relied on immunoSEQ multiplex PCR, and the TCRdb table lists in-frame clones only, not all of them. This sample has 350,000 to 450,000 clones, with 91% found just once. This study enrolled people aged about 18 to 95 from around 26 US geographic areas. Cohorts were based on clinical histories the participants reported. Someone with COVID-19 had been met by exposed participants within 2 weeks before study entry. The source of this sequence is a woman aged 40 to 50 who had been exposed to COVID-19. The sample was PBMCs or T cells enriched from blood (not recorded which).

The CDR3 DNA sequence: TGTGCCTGGAGTCTCCCCTGGGACACCACCAATCAGCCCCAGCATTTT. Amino acid sequence: CAWSLPWDTTNQPQHF. The chain employs TRBV30 and TRBJ1-5; D possibly corresponds to TRBD1 (6 bases). V was cut by 2 bases and J by 3 bases, with 17 bases left in between. Per germline, CDR1 GTSNPN and CDR2 SVGIG (reference sequence). The CDR3 spans 16 residues.